Presented here are 24 T cell receptor beta chains from one specimen sequenced in a study of neurological immune-mediated disorders. As for time point: longitudinal time-point 2. Via MiXCR, TCRdb re-called the 5' RACE reads, giving one row per CDR3 protein. The sample holds tens of thousands of distinct CDR3 sequences; 5.8% are singletons and the top ten take over 7%. Specimen: PBMCs. The receptors come from an older woman with multiple sclerosis.

This clonotype came up a few times. The chain recombines TRBV6-5 with TRBJ1-5; D gene ambiguous. The V gene lost 0 bases and the J gene lost 2 bases, with 8 bases spanning the gap. Germline CDR1 MNHEY, CDR2 SVGAGI. CDR3 size: 15 residues. CDR3 region: CASSYSGNGNQPQHF. The CDR3 DNA reads as TGTGCCAGCAGTTACTCGGGGAATGGCAATCAGCCCCAGCATTTT.

This clonotype was picked up many times. J is TRBJ2-7 and V is TRBV20-1, with TRBD2 identical over 9 bases. J lost 4 bases, V lost 0 bases, and 7 bases had no gene match. The germline gives CDR1 DFQATT, CDR2 SNEGSKA (reference sequence). This CDR3 contains 15 residues. Here the CDR3 reads CSARDPSGGMYEQYF. The CDR3 DNA sequence: TGCAGTGCTAGAGATCCCAGCGGGGGGATGTACGAGCAGTACTTC.

This clonotype was counted at least ten times. The chain is built from TRBV15 and TRBJ2-1, with 9 nucleotides matching TRBD1. The CDR3 is 13 residues long. The trim removed 5 bases at V and 6 bases at J, leaving 2 bases unmatched. Germline-derived CDR1 and CDR2 are LNHNV and YYDKDF (reference sequence). The DNA for the CDR3 is TGTGCCACCAGCTGGGGACAGGGCAATGAGCAGTTCTTC. Protein product: CATSWGQGNEQFF.

A word on this clonotype: This could be a read error, since a much larger clone is one nucleotide away. The genes are TRBV20-1 and TRBJ2-1; D may be TRBD2 (6 bases). There are 15 residues in the CDR3. CDR1 DFQATT and CDR2 SNEGSKA come from the germline V gene (reference sequence). The CDR3 nucleotides are TGCAGTGCTAGAGCCACCGCCGGGAGTGGGAATGATCAGTTCTTC. Its translation is CSARATAGSGNDQFF.

This clonotype was seen ten or more times. The V and J genes are TRBV15 and TRBJ1-2; D is ambiguous. Between the trimmed V and J ends, which lost 0 bases and 5 bases, there was a span of 10 bases. The V gene's germline CDR1 is LNHNV and CDR2 YYDKDF (reference sequence). The CDR3 sequence is 14 residues long. CDR3 in DNA: TGTGCCACCAGCAGAGACTGGGCGTTTTATGGCTACACCTTC. It translates to CATSRDWAFYGYTF.

This clonotype was observed at least ten times. This sequence joins TRBV7-7 and TRBJ2-5; 9 nucleotides line up with TRBD1. The CDR3 length is 14 residues. CDR1 is SSHAT, CDR2 FNYEAQ, per germline (reference sequence). Trimming at V came to 4 bases and at J to 2 bases, leaving 2 bases not matched to a gene. For the CDR3, the DNA is TGTGCCAGCAGCTCGGACAGGGGTCAAGAGACCCAGTACTTC. Its protein is CASSSDRGQETQYF.

This clonotype occurred many times. The rearrangement links TRBV12-3 or TRBV12-4 to TRBJ2-2; possibly TRBD1 for D (5 bases). CDR3 size: 15 residues. Trimming left V 3 bases short and J 1 base short, with 9 bases between. CDR3 sequence reads: CASSFGARNTGELFF. The CDR3 DNA sequence: TGTGCCAGCAGTTTTGGGGCGCGGAACACCGGGGAGCTGTTTTTT.

There are many counts of this clonotype. This chain joins TRBV9 and TRBJ2-3; D is undetermined. The CDR3 length is 13 residues. CDR1 and CDR2 from the germline V gene are SGDLS and YYNGEE. Trimming took 0 bases from V and 1 from J, leaving 3 bases between them. CDR3 in amino acids: CASSVVGTDTQYF. In DNA form, the CDR3 reads TGTGCCAGCAGCGTAGTGGGCACAGATACGCAGTATTTT.

This clonotype was picked up many times. The V and J genes are TRBV7-9 and TRBJ1-1, with 9 bases lining up with TRBD1. The germline V gene has CDR1 SEHNR and CDR2 FQNEAQ (reference sequence). V trimming: 4 bases; J trimming: 5 bases; junction bases outside the gene matches: 5. The CDR3 covers 14 residues. The CDR3 loop is CASSSRTGETEAFF. CDR3 DNA sequence: TGTGCCAGCAGCTCCAGGACAGGGGAGACTGAAGCTTTCTTT.

This clonotype has a handful of counts. V usage is TRBV27 and J usage is TRBJ1-1; no clear D. V was pared by 6 bases and J by 11 bases, with 22 bases between. The CDR3 has 14 residues. CDR1 and CDR2 (germline): MNHEY, SMNVEV (reference sequence). The CDR3 DNA reads TGTGCCAGCAGAACCCCCGAGGGTAGGATGGGGGCTTTCTTT. It translates to CASRTPEGRMGAFF.

This clonotype was counted at least ten times. The chain employs TRBV24-1 and TRBJ2-6; TRBD1 matches at 9 bases. CDR1 KGHDR and CDR2 SFDVKD come from the germline V gene. J gave up 0 bases and V 4 bases, and 9 bases lay outside the gene matches. The CDR3 length is 19 residues. CDR3 residues: CATSDPPGQGRSGANVLTF. DNA for the CDR3: TGTGCCACCAGTGACCCCCCAGGACAGGGGCGCTCTGGGGCCAACGTCCTGACTTTC.

A few counts support this clonotype. The chain uses TRBV29-1 and TRBJ2-1; D gene ambiguous. Looked up from germline, CDR1 is SQVTM and CDR2 is ANQGSEA. The CDR3 length is 14 residues. The V gene lost 5 bases and the J gene lost 0 bases, with 11 bases spanning the gap. CDR3 nucleotides: TGCAGCGTTCCTGACCCGAGCTCCTACAATGAGCAGTTCTTC. Translating gives CSVPDPSSYNEQFF.

This clonotype was detected ten times or more. The J gene is TRBJ1-5, the V gene TRBV7-6; D might be TRBD1 (5 bases). Trimming stripped 6 bases from V and 7 bases from J, with 16 bases between. Germline V lookup: CDR1 SGHVS, CDR2 FNYEAQ. The CDR3 contains 14 residues. The CDR3 DNA reads TGTGCCAGCAGTCAAGGGTCCGGGACCCAGCCCCAGCATTTT. Translated, it gives CASSQGSGTQPQHF.

This clonotype has ten or more counts. V gene TRBV20-1 combines with J gene TRBJ2-5; tentative D call: TRBD2 (5 bases). The length of the CDR3 is 15 residues. V lost 3 bases to trimming and J lost 1 base, with 15 bases between them. Looked up from germline, CDR1 is DFQATT and CDR2 is SNEGSKA (reference sequence). CDR3 in DNA: TGCAGTGCTAGTCCCTCGAGCGGCCTCCAAGAGACCCAGTACTTC. It is translated as CSASPSSGLQETQYF.

This clonotype was picked up a small number of times. The chain is built from TRBV7-6 and TRBJ2-1, with a weak D call TRBD2 (7 bases). CDR1 SGHVS and CDR2 FNYEAQ come from the germline V gene. The CDR3 has 17 amino acids. The V and J ends lost 5 bases and 3 bases respectively, with 20 bases between them. The CDR3 sequence is CASSGDRGAILYNEQFF. The DNA of the CDR3 is TGTGCCAGCAGCGGGGACCGGGGGGCCATTCTCTACAATGAGCAGTTCTTC.

This clonotype was seen ten or more times. The chain combines TRBV7-6 with TRBJ1-5; 8 bases are shared with TRBD1. V shed 0 bases, J shed 9 bases, and the junction held 10 bases outside the gene matches. Germline V gives CDR1 SGHVS, CDR2 FNYEAQ. The CDR3 sequence is 16 residues long. The CDR3 protein is CASSLASGGLYWPQHF. The CDR3 DNA reads as TGTGCCAGCAGCTTAGCGTCAGGGGGCCTATATTGGCCCCAGCATTTT. The variable domain in full, with the rest retrieved from reference TRBV7-6 and TRBJ1-5, is GAGVSQSPRYKVTKRGQDVALRCDPISGHVSLYWYRQALGQGPEFLTYFNYEAQQDKSGLPNDRFSAERPEGSISTLTIQRTEQRDSAMYRCASSLASGGLYWPQHFGDGTRLSIL.

This clonotype has a count of ten or more. The chain recombines TRBV12-3 or TRBV12-4 with TRBJ2-2; D call uncertain. This CDR3 comprises 15 residues. V dropped 6 bases and J dropped 1 base, with 12 bases sitting between them. Here the CDR3 DNA reads TGTGCCAGCAGGGGGATTCGGTGGAACACCGGGGAGCTGTTTTTT. Translation gives CASRGIRWNTGELFF.

The J gene is TRBJ2-1, the V gene TRBV3-1; 9 positions match TRBD2. CDR1 and CDR2 from the germline V gene are LGHDT and YNNKEL (reference sequence). This CDR3 region has 14 residues. V gave up 4 bases and J gave up 10 bases; unmatched junction bases: 8. CDR3 region: CASSRPGLAGEQFF. CDR3 coding DNA: TGTGCCAGCAGCCGACCGGGACTAGCCGGCGAGCAGTTCTTC.

The sample holds a few counts of this clonotype. The chain is built from TRBV5-1 and TRBJ1-6, with D unclear. Trimming cost V 7 bases and J 4 bases, with 6 bases left between them. Per germline, CDR1 SGHRS and CDR2 YFSETQ. The CDR3 totals 12 residues. The CDR3 DNA is TGCGCCAGCCAGAGTTATAATTCACCCCTCCACTTT. Translating gives CASQSYNSPLHF.

This clonotype was seen repeatedly, ten times or more. J is TRBJ1-6 and V is TRBV7-9, with 7 positions matching TRBD1. The CDR3 loop spans 15 amino acids. V was clipped by 5 bases and J by 7 bases; unmatched bases: 8. CDR1 is SEHNR and CDR2 is FQNEAQ in the germline V gene (reference sequence). The CDR3 here is CASSRQGGLNSPLHF. The CDR3 region has the DNA TGTGCCAGCAGCCGACAGGGTGGTTTGAATTCACCCCTCCACTTT.

This clonotype was recorded many times. J is TRBJ1-2 and V is TRBV28, with D uncertain. Per the germline V gene, CDR1 is MDHEN and CDR2 is SYDVKM. V dropped 2 bases and J dropped 7 bases, with 8 bases sitting between them. CDR3 length: 12 amino acids. The CDR3 reads CASSLRVGGYTF. CDR3 sequence (DNA): TGTGCCAGCAGTTTACGTGTGGGTGGCTACACCTTC.

This clonotype has a count of ten or more. The chain has TRBV20-1 and TRBJ2-7; 16 bases line up with TRBD2. CDR3 length equals 15 residues. Trimming at V came to 6 bases and at J to 1 base, leaving 3 bases not matched to a gene. Germline CDR1 DFQATT, CDR2 SNEGSKA (reference sequence). CDR3 loop: CSAGTSGGASYEQYF. The CDR3 DNA is TGCAGTGCCGGGACTAGCGGGGGGGCTTCCTACGAGCAGTACTTC.

This clonotype has at least ten counts. J is TRBJ2-5 and V is TRBV24-1, with TRBD2 matching over 10 bases. The CDR3 consists of 15 residues. V dropped 3 bases and J dropped 2; count of bases not matched to a gene: 2. The germline V gene has CDR1 KGHDR and CDR2 SFDVKD. CDR3 amino acids: CATSDASGGQETQYF. CDR3 bases: TGTGCCACCAGTGATGCTAGCGGGGGTCAAGAGACCCAGTACTTC.

Many counts were recorded for this clonotype. The V and J genes are TRBV7-9 and TRBJ2-3, with D tentatively TRBD1 (7 bases). The CDR3 length is 16 residues. V was pared by 5 bases and J by 6 bases, with 21 bases between. Germline CDR1 SEHNR, CDR2 FQNEAQ (reference sequence). This CDR3 is CASSPRTPRGVDTQYF. The CDR3 DNA is TGTGCCAGCAGCCCTCGGACTCCCAGGGGGGTTGATACGCAGTATTTT.